The 7 T cell receptor beta chains below were found in one sample sequenced in a study of graft-versus-host responses after intestinal transplantation (dated by TCRdb to the early 2020s). The time point tag for this specimen amounts to: cells obtained before transplantation from donor or recipient. Libraries came from the immunoSEQ multiplex PCR assay. In TCRdb, the immuneACCESS table is reduced to in-frame sequences with V and J assigned. These tables do not hold every clone; where another copy was compared, an unresolved V gene accounts for under half, and the others remain unexplained. The sample table holds about 88,000 clones, of which about 90% were seen once. Together, the top ten hold 0.095% to 0.11% of the sample. Their cognate antigens are unknown. The specimen comprised unstimulated CD4+ T cells sorted from spleen or lymph node cells, sampled before intestinal transplant. The receptors stem from a human donor who received an intestinal transplant.

This chain links TRBV18 with TRBJ2-5, with D perhaps matching TRBD2 (5 bases). Trimming shortened V by 3 bases and J by 4 bases, and 12 bases separated the two germline ends. CDR1 is KGHSH, CDR2 LQKENI, per germline. The CDR3 has 14 residues. The CDR3 bases are TGTGCCAGCTCACCCCCGGCGGGCAGAGAGACCCAGTACTTC. Amino acid sequence: CASSPPAGRETQYF.

This chain uses TRBV27 with TRBJ2-6; unclear D gene. Germline CDR1 is MNHEY and CDR2 is SMNVEV (reference sequence). Trimming cost V 3 bases and J 0 bases, with 9 bases left between them. CDR3 length: 16 residues. The CDR3 protein is CASSFNFLSGANVLTF. DNA for the CDR3: TGTGCCAGCAGTTTCAACTTTCTCTCTGGGGCCAACGTCCTGACTTTC.

This chain links TRBV11-2 with TRBJ2-1; tentative D call: TRBD1 (6 bases). The CDR3 runs 11 residues. V was trimmed by 5 bases and J by 13 bases, leaving 12 bases between them. CDR1 is SGHAT, CDR2 FQNNGV, per germline. The CDR3 nucleotides are TGTGCCAGCAGCGCACCGGGACACCAGTTCTTC. Protein sequence: CASSAPGHQFF.

This clone appeared a single time. V gene TRBV2 combines with J gene TRBJ2-6; D ambiguous. Germline V gene sequence: CDR1 SNHLY, CDR2 FYNNEI. Trimming shortened V by 3 bases and J by 0 bases, and 6 bases separated the two germline ends. The CDR3 loop spans 15 amino acids. CDR3 residues: CASSEQLSGANVLTF. The CDR3 nucleotides read TGTGCCAGCAGTGAGCAACTCTCTGGGGCCAACGTCCTGACTTTC.

The chain recombines TRBV7-3 with TRBJ2-3; 12 positions match TRBD2. With 0 bases clipped from V and 4 bases from J, the junction kept 8 bases outside the gene matches. The V gene's germline CDR1 is SGHTA and CDR2 FQGTGA. There are 18 residues in the CDR3. The CDR3 sequence: CASSLTLSSGGASDTQYF. DNA of the CDR3: TGTGCCAGCAGCTTAACCCTCTCTAGCGGGGGGGCTTCAGATACGCAGTATTTT.

This clone was detected only once. This sequence joins TRBV2 and TRBJ1-4; D call uncertain. The V and J ends lost 2 bases and 7 bases respectively, with 14 bases between them. The CDR3 contains 15 residues. Looked up from germline, CDR1 is SNHLY and CDR2 is FYNNEI. The CDR3 here is CASSEQRQALEKLFF. CDR3 nucleotide sequence: TGTGCCAGCAGTGAACAACGTCAGGCCCTTGAAAAACTGTTTTTT.

The rearrangement joins TRBV29-1 to TRBJ2-7, with 9 bases aligning to TRBD2. J gave up 3 bases and V 4 bases, and 7 bases lay outside the gene matches. The CDR3 extends over 14 amino acids. In germline, CDR1 is SQVTM, CDR2 ANQGSEA. In DNA, the CDR3 is TGCAGCGTTGGGCGCGGGGGGGCCGACTACGAGCAGTACTTC. Translation: CSVGRGGADYEQYF.